This T cell receptor (beta chain) was sequenced in a study of shared clonotypes between healthy human individuals. Samples underwent the assay at deep level. It was across several immunoSEQ plates that each subset's genomic DNA was evenly split. Assay used: immunoSEQ multiplex PCR; TCRdb lists only in-frame clones, some missing. The sample lists about 2 million clones, around 95% occurring once. All donors qualified as healthy HIV-negative adults and had experienced no recent acute infections or vaccinations. Memory CD4+ cells were the fraction left after CD45RA+ naive selection. The ends were cut back, 5 bases at V and 8 bases at J, with 15 bases in the middle. This CDR3 region has 13 residues. Germline values: CDR1 SEHNR, CDR2 FQNEAQ (reference sequence). This clone has a single count.

The sequence was collected from a man aged 18 to 29 in good health. The gene calls are TRBV7-9 and TRBJ1-2, with a possible D match to TRBD1 (6 bases). Sequencing input: naive CD4+ T cells sorted from blood. The subset denotes: CD45RA+ positively selected. This CDR3 reads CASSPGVSGGYTF. The CDR3, as DNA: TGTGCCAGCAGCCCAGGGGTGTCGGGCGGCTACACCTTC.